Below, 27 T cell receptor beta chains from the same sample are listed, as sequenced in a study of shared clonotypes between healthy human individuals (TCRdb year 2020). The method behind the library was the immunoSEQ multiplex PCR assay. TCRdb re-hosts the immuneACCESS table, in-frame sequences only. Its copies lack some clones; in the studies checked, an unresolved V gene accounts for under half of them, and the cause for the rest is not known. Present in this sample are 850,000 to 1,100,000 clones, approximately 77% of which were seen just once. The leading ten clones occupy 0.89% of the sample. The sequencing input was memory CD4+ T cells from PBMCs. This specimen's cell subset or site label, per the study, means: CD45RA-negative fraction. These receptors all stem from a young man in good health. Some clones in this sample may be carry-over from other donors' samples.

This clone was seen only a few times. This chain joins TRBV18 and TRBJ1-2; D ambiguous. The CDR3 length is 16 residues. Germline V gene lookup returns CDR1 KGHSH and CDR2 LQKENI. V lost 4 bases and J lost 0, with 15 bases in between. The CDR3 here is CASSLDLSRANYGYTF. CDR3 sequence (DNA): TGTGCCAGCTCACTCGACCTGTCGAGGGCTAACTATGGCTACACCTTC. The complete variable domain, with remaining parts taken from reference TRBV18 and TRBJ1-2, reads NAGVMQNPRHLVRRRGQEARLRCSPMKGHSHVYWYRQLPEEGLKFMVYLQKENIIDESGMPKERFSAEFPKEGPSILRIQQVVRGDSAAYFCASSLDLSRANYGYTFGSGTRLTVV.

This chain connects TRBV28 to TRBJ1-2; D is ambiguous. This CDR3 contains 13 residues. V was cut by 6 bases and J by 2 bases, with 10 bases left in between. The germline V gene has CDR1 MDHEN and CDR2 SYDVKM. The CDR3 region is CASSFGRNYGYTF. CDR3 nucleotides: TGTGCCAGCAGCTTCGGACGGAACTATGGCTACACCTTC.

The chain combines TRBV30 with TRBJ2-7; 10 bases align to TRBD1. The length of the CDR3 is 13 residues. V shed 8 bases, J shed 4 bases, and the junction held 8 bases outside the gene matches. CDR1 and CDR2 (germline): GTSNPN, SVGIG (reference sequence). In DNA, the CDR3 is TGTGCCGGGGACAGGGGACAGGGTTACGAGCAGTACTTC. Its translation: CAGDRGQGYEQYF.

CDR3 amino acids: CASSRGVGGTQYF. CDR3 bases: TGTGCCAGCAGTCGAGGGGTCGGAGGTACGCAGTATTTT. The chain uses TRBV28 and TRBJ2-3; D possibly matches TRBD1 or TRBD2 (5 bases each). This CDR3 contains 13 residues. CDR1 is MDHEN and CDR2 is SYDVKM in the germline V gene. The ends were cut back, 5 bases at V and 8 bases at J, with 14 bases in the middle. Variable domain in full (rest from reference TRBV28 and TRBJ2-3): DVKVTQSSRYLVKRTGEKVFLECVQDMDHENMFWYRQDPGLGLRLIYFSYDVKMKEKGDIPEGYSVSREKKERFSLILESASTNQTSMYLCASSRGVGGTQYFGPGTRLTVL.

This rearrangement joins TRBV28 to TRBJ1-1, with D possibly matching TRBD1 (5 bases). The CDR3 loop spans 14 amino acids. Germline assignment: CDR1 MDHEN and CDR2 SYDVKM. Between the trimmed V and J ends, which lost 5 bases and 4 bases, there was a span of 14 bases. CDR3 amino acids: CASSTGRGVTEAFF. The CDR3 DNA sequence: TGTGCCAGCAGTACGGGGCGAGGGGTCACTGAAGCTTTCTTT.

In DNA, the CDR3 is TGCGCCAGCAGCTTGCGTCCTAGCGGGGCCGAAGAGACCCAGTACTTC. Its protein is CASSLRPSGAEETQYF. V usage is TRBV5-1 and J usage is TRBJ2-5, with 9 bases fitting TRBD2. Germline CDR1 is SGHRS and CDR2 is YFSETQ. The CDR3 runs to 16 residues. Trimming at V came to 1 base and at J to 3 bases, leaving 7 bases not matched to a gene.

The gene calls are TRBV5-3 and TRBJ2-5; no clear D gene. TRBV5-3 is placed among ORFs of uncertain function. The V and J ends lost 1 base and 1 base respectively, with 14 bases between them. The CDR3 is made up of 16 amino acids. Written as DNA, the CDR3 is TGTGCCAGAAGCTTGAACGATAAACAAACCCAAGAGACCCAGTACTTC. Translating it yields CARSLNDKQTQETQYF.

The chain joins TRBV5-1 to TRBJ2-5, with a weak D call TRBD2 (6 bases). This CDR3 region has 15 residues. Germline CDR1 is SGHRS and CDR2 is YFSETQ. Trimming removed 1 base from V and 7 bases from J, with 17 bases in between. The CDR3 region is CASSLLDGSRGTQYF. CDR3 coding DNA: TGCGCCAGCAGCTTGTTGGACGGGAGCAGAGGGACCCAGTACTTC.

The chain has TRBV5-1 and TRBJ1-4; possibly TRBD1 for D (6 bases). The CDR3 is 13 residues long. Germline values: CDR1 SGHRS, CDR2 YFSETQ. V lost 3 bases and J 8 bases, leaving 11 bases between the germline ends. CDR3 DNA sequence: TGCGCCAGCAGCTCAACAGGGAAAGAAAAACTGTTTTTT. Translation: CASSSTGKEKLFF.

V and J are TRBV5-4 and TRBJ2-3, with 15 positions matching TRBD2. Trimming removed 3 bases from V and 7 bases from J; junction bases left unmatched: 3. CDR3 length: 15 amino acids. Looked up from germline, CDR1 is SGHNT and CDR2 is YYREEE (reference sequence). DNA for the CDR3: TGTGCCAGCAGCTCGGGACTAGCGGGAGGAAATACGCAGTATTTT. Its translation: CASSSGLAGGNTQYF.

The rearrangement joins TRBV18 to TRBJ2-2; D not certain. Germline V gene data show CDR1 as KGHSH and CDR2 as LQKENI. Trimming took off 2 bases at V and 0 bases at J, with 10 bases between the two ends. This CDR3 is 16 amino acids long. The CDR3 loop reads CASSPIAESNTGELFF. The CDR3 nucleotides are TGTGCCAGCTCACCAATCGCAGAATCGAACACCGGGGAGCTGTTTTTT.

This clone has just a few counts. CDR3 amino acids: CASSALAVTYNEQFF. DNA for the CDR3: TGTGCCAGCAGCGCCCTAGCGGTTACCTACAATGAGCAGTTCTTC. The chain links TRBV5-4 to TRBJ2-1; 7 bases align to TRBD2. The CDR3 loop spans 15 amino acids. CDR1 and CDR2 from the germline V gene are SGHNT and YYREEE (reference sequence). V shed 4 bases, J shed 2 bases, and the junction held 6 bases outside the gene matches.

In this sample, this clone turned up a few times. The V call is TRBV29-1, the J call TRBJ1-2; D remains unclear. Trimming removed 1 base at V and 11 bases at J, with 8 bases between. In germline, CDR1 is SQVTM, CDR2 ANQGSEA. The CDR3 runs to 10 residues. CDR3 loop: CSVEGAAYTF. Written as DNA, the CDR3 is TGCAGCGTTGAAGGGGCGGCATACACCTTC.

V usage is TRBV2 and J usage is TRBJ2-7, with TRBD2 matching over 13 bases. The CDR3 is 17 amino acids. Germline V gene sequence: CDR1 SNHLY, CDR2 FYNNEI. The trim removed 3 bases at V and 4 bases at J, leaving 9 bases unmatched. CDR3 region: CASSEGRGLAGSYEQYF. The CDR3 DNA reads as TGTGCCAGCAGTGAGGGGAGGGGACTAGCGGGATCATACGAGCAGTACTTC.

This chain joins TRBV7-9 and TRBJ2-2; no definite D call. Germline CDR1 reads SEHNR; CDR2 reads FQNEAQ (reference sequence). Deletions cut 2 bases from V and 1 base from J, with 5 bases between. CDR3 length: 14 residues. The CDR3 DNA is TGTGCCAGCAGCTTATGGCAGAACACCGGGGAGCTGTTTTTT. Translation: CASSLWQNTGELFF.

This rearrangement joins TRBV4-1 to TRBJ1-4; 7 positions match TRBD1. J was trimmed by 5 bases and V by 2 bases; bases with no gene match: 8. The CDR3 is 16 residues long. The V gene's germline CDR1 is MGHRA and CDR2 YSYEKL. The CDR3 region is CASSQRLQGTNEKLFF. In DNA, the CDR3 is TGCGCCAGCAGCCAAAGATTACAGGGGACAAATGAAAAACTGTTTTTT.

The V and J genes are TRBV7-2 and TRBJ2-7; 8 nucleotides align to TRBD2. With 5 bases clipped from V and 4 bases from J, the junction kept 10 bases outside the gene matches. Germline loops: CDR1 SGHTA, CDR2 FQGNSA. The CDR3 runs 15 residues. CDR3 sequence reads: CASSQAGGRSYEQYF. The DNA of the CDR3 is TGTGCCAGCAGCCAGGCGGGCGGGAGGTCGTACGAGCAGTACTTC.

By its share, this clone is medium-sized. V is TRBV4-1 and J is TRBJ1-2; 9 nucleotides agree with TRBD1. Germline V gene data show CDR1 as MGHRA and CDR2 as YSYEKL. The length of the CDR3 is 16 residues. The V segment lost 3 bases and the J segment 4 bases; nucleotides outside the gene matches: 9. The CDR3 spells CASSQAGTGRVYGYTF. The CDR3 bases are TGCGCCAGCAGCCAGGCCGGGACAGGGCGCGTCTATGGCTACACCTTC.

This clone came up many times. The chain employs TRBV6-1 and TRBJ1-2, with D possibly matching TRBD1 (6 bases). V dropped 4 bases and J dropped 8 bases, with 20 bases sitting between them. The CDR3 is made up of 15 amino acids. Germline assignment: CDR1 MNHNS and CDR2 SASEGT. CDR3 nucleotides: TGTGCCAGCAGTGGTACAGGGACCAGGGAGGGCGGCTACACCTTC. Protein sequence: CASSGTGTREGGYTF.

The chain couples TRBV7-8 to TRBJ2-5, with a possible D match to TRBD2 (6 bases). Germline V gene data show CDR1 as SGHVS and CDR2 as FQNEAQ. Trimming removed 5 bases at V and 2 bases at J, with 9 bases between. The CDR3 has 13 residues. The CDR3, as DNA: TGTGCCAGCAGCCGGGACTTACAAGAGACCCAGTACTTC. The encoded protein is CASSRDLQETQYF.

This clone was seen once. The V and J genes are TRBV6-1 and TRBJ2-1, with 9 bases identical to TRBD2. Germline V gene lookup returns CDR1 MNHNS and CDR2 SASEGT. V lost 2 bases to trimming and J lost 4 bases; unmatched junction nucleotides: 12. The CDR3 sequence is 18 residues long. Written as DNA, the CDR3 is TGTGCCAGCAGTGAATATAGCGGGGCTAGCGGGATGTACAATGAGCAGTTCTTC. Its protein product is CASSEYSGASGMYNEQFF.

The gene calls are TRBV6-1 and TRBJ1-4, with 9 bases identical to TRBD1. The germline V gene has CDR1 MNHNS and CDR2 SASEGT. This CDR3 contains 14 residues. V lost 6 bases and J lost 10; bases outside the gene matches: 9. CDR3 coding DNA: TGTGCCAGCAGCGGGACAGGGCTGTTGGGAAAACTGTTTTTT. Its translation: CASSGTGLLGKLFF.

There are many counts of this clone. V is TRBV27 and J is TRBJ2-7; D not certain. The germline V and J ends were trimmed by 2 bases and 5 bases, with 16 bases remaining between them. The CDR3 sequence is 15 residues long. CDR1 and CDR2 (germline): MNHEY, SMNVEV (reference sequence). This chain's CDR3 is CASSLGAISYDEQYF. CDR3 sequence (DNA): TGTGCCAGCAGTTTAGGAGCCATTTCCTACGACGAGCAGTACTTC.

This chain's CDR3 is CASSYSRGTDTQYF. The CDR3 DNA follows: TGTGCCAGCAGTTATTCCCGTGGCACAGATACGCAGTATTTT. The chain joins TRBV27 to TRBJ2-3; the D is unclear. Germline CDR1 MNHEY, CDR2 SMNVEV (reference sequence). V was clipped by 4 bases and J by 1 base, with 9 bases between them. The CDR3 is made up of 14 amino acids.

This clone was observed a handful of times. V and J are TRBV7-9 and TRBJ1-2, with 8 bases that match TRBD1. Per germline, CDR1 SEHNR and CDR2 FQNEAQ (reference sequence). The CDR3 contains 15 residues. Germline trimming cut 4 bases from V and 4 bases from J; bases unmatched to any gene: 8. The CDR3 DNA reads TGTGCCAGCAGCTATGGACAGGGAGGTATCTATGGCTACACCTTC. It translates to CASSYGQGGIYGYTF.

This sequence joins TRBV28 and TRBJ1-4, with D uncertain. CDR3 length: 15 residues. Germline V lookup: CDR1 MDHEN, CDR2 SYDVKM. V lost 6 bases and J 0 bases, leaving 11 bases between the germline ends. The CDR3 reads CASRPGFATNEKLFF. Here the CDR3 DNA reads TGTGCCAGCAGGCCGGGATTTGCAACTAATGAAAAACTGTTTTTT.

The J gene is TRBJ2-1, the V gene TRBV7-9, with D unresolved. V was clipped by 5 bases and J by 8 bases, with 4 bases between them. There are 10 residues in the CDR3. Per germline, CDR1 SEHNR and CDR2 FQNEAQ (reference sequence). The CDR3 here is CASSGYEQFF. CDR3 in DNA: TGTGCCAGCAGCGGGTATGAGCAGTTCTTC.